One sample yielded the 14 T cell receptor beta chains listed below, sequenced in a study of CD8 T cells in Susac syndrome. Random hexamers were used to reverse transcribe an amount of roughly 0.45 to 1 ug RNA. MiXCR, applied by TCRdb to the immunoSEQ multiplex PCR reads, yields one record per CDR3 protein. The sample contains some 140,000 distinct CDR3 sequences, around 91% of which appear only once. Material: CD8+ T cells from PBMCs. The receptor set was obtained from a human donor with multiple sclerosis.

V usage is TRBV9 and J usage is TRBJ2-3, with 8 bases identical to TRBD2. J gave up 1 base and V 0 bases, and 4 bases lay outside the gene matches. The CDR3 sequence is 16 residues long. Germline V lookup: CDR1 SGDLS, CDR2 YYNGEE. The CDR3 bases are TGTGCCAGCAGCGTAGTCGCGGGAGGCGGCACAGATACGCAGTATTTT. Its protein product is CASSVVAGGGTDTQYF. Full variable domain (rest looked up from reference TRBV9 and TRBJ2-3): DSGVTQTPKHLITATGQRVTLRCSPRSGDLSVYWYQQSLDQGLQFLIQYYNGEERAKGNILERFSAQQFPDLHSELNLSSLELGDSALYFCASSVVAGGGTDTQYFGPGTRLTVL.

This clonotype showed up just a few times. The genes are TRBV28 and TRBJ2-7, with D hard to call. Between the trimmed V and J ends, which lost 4 bases and 3 bases, there was a span of 10 bases. Per the germline V gene, CDR1 is MDHEN and CDR2 is SYDVKM. CDR3 length: 13 amino acids. The CDR3 sequence is CASSWFNSYEQYF. CDR3 nucleotides: TGTGCCAGCAGTTGGTTCAATAGCTACGAGCAGTACTTC.

This chain joins TRBV14 and TRBJ2-1; no reliable D call. The CDR3 spans 14 residues. From germline, CDR1 is SGHDN and CDR2 FVKESK. V was clipped by 1 base and J by 3 bases, with 7 bases between them. In DNA, the CDR3 is TGTGCCAGCAGCCAAGTCCACGGCTACAATGAGCAGTTCTTC. Translated, it gives CASSQVHGYNEQFF.

CDR3 coding DNA: TGTGCCAGCAGTTCTCCTCGGGACATGTCGAACACTGAAGCTTTCTTT. This sequence encodes CASSSPRDMSNTEAFF. This chain uses TRBV12-3 or TRBV12-4 with TRBJ1-1; a weak D match, TRBD1 (6 bases). This CDR3 contains 16 residues. V was pared by 4 bases and J by 1 base, with 16 bases between.

Comment on this clonotype: At one end the junction does not follow the germline gene, possibly because of a read error. The chain has TRBV29-1 and TRBJ1-2; D not certain. This CDR3 is built from 14 residues. The germline V gene encodes CDR1 SQVTM and CDR2 ANQGSEA. CDR3 protein: CSVERRERNNGYTF. CDR3 coding DNA: TGCAGCGTTGAACGGAGGGAACGTAACAATGGCTACACCTTC.

This chain uses TRBV19 with TRBJ1-1, with D unresolved. This CDR3 comprises 14 residues. Per the germline V gene, CDR1 is LNHDA and CDR2 is SQIVND (reference sequence). With 3 bases removed from V and 1 base from J, the gap between germline ends came to 9 bases. This chain's CDR3 is CASSIWAENTEAFF. Here the CDR3 DNA reads TGTGCCAGTAGTATCTGGGCAGAGAACACTGAAGCTTTCTTT. The entire variable domain, with the rest obtained from reference TRBV19 and TRBJ1-1, is as follows: DGGITQSPKYLFRKEGQNVTLSCEQNLNHDAMYWYRQDPGQGLRLIYYSQIVNDFQKGDIAEGYSVSREKKESFPLTVTSAQKNPTAFYLCASSIWAENTEAFFGQGTRLTVV.

The rearrangement joins TRBV19 to TRBJ2-1; 7 bases map to TRBD1. V trimming: 6 bases; J trimming: 1 base; junction bases outside the gene matches: 9. From germline, CDR1 is LNHDA and CDR2 SQIVND (reference sequence). The CDR3 has 16 residues. The CDR3 bases are TGTGCCAGTAGCGCCGAGACAGGGATATCCTACAATGAGCAGTTCTTC. This gives the protein CASSAETGISYNEQFF.

The chain has TRBV20-1 and TRBJ1-1; D gene uncertain. The CDR3 is made up of 15 amino acids. The V end was cut by 5 bases, the J end by 6 bases, with 22 bases between. The germline CDR1 and CDR2 sequences are DFQATT and SNEGSKA (reference sequence). CDR3 coding DNA: TGCAGTGCTCCCCAACCCGACGGAGTATACGCTGAAGCTTTCTTT. Translating it yields CSAPQPDGVYAEAFF.

This clonotype was seen once. V is TRBV30 and J is TRBJ2-3; no clear D. Trimming shortened V by 8 bases and J by 2 bases, and 14 bases separated the two germline ends. Germline V CDR1 and CDR2: GTSNPN, SVGIG (reference sequence). The length of the CDR3 is 13 residues. The CDR3 sequence is CALSRVLTDTQYF. In DNA, the CDR3 is TGTGCCCTTTCTAGGGTCCTCACAGATACGCAGTATTTT.

This clonotype is a singleton in its sample. The rearrangement links TRBV27 to TRBJ2-3; D is unclear. The germline V gene encodes CDR1 MNHEY and CDR2 SMNVEV (reference sequence). Trimming left V 3 bases short and J 0 bases short, with 7 bases between. The CDR3 covers 14 residues. The DNA for the CDR3 is TGTGCCAGCAGTTTCCGCGGTAGCACAGATACGCAGTATTTT. Translating gives CASSFRGSTDTQYF.

This chain connects TRBV29-1 to TRBJ2-1; D is ambiguous. V was pared by 4 bases and J by 7 bases, with 14 bases between. The CDR3 runs 13 residues. Germline-derived CDR1 and CDR2 are SQVTM and ANQGSEA. DNA for the CDR3: TGCAGCGTTGTGATTGGGATGCGAAATGAGCAGTTCTTC. Translating it yields CSVVIGMRNEQFF.

The CDR3 DNA reads as TGTGCCAGCAGCTTGGATGCCACAACCGGATCCCCCCTCCACTTT. Protein: CASSLDATTGSPLHF. The chain carries TRBV5-5 and TRBJ1-6; D unresolved. Germline values: CDR1 SGHKS, CDR2 YYEKEE (reference sequence). The ends were cut back, 0 bases at V and 13 bases at J, with 17 bases in the middle. The CDR3 consists of 15 residues. Full variable domain (remainder filled in from reference TRBV5-5 and TRBJ1-6): DAGVTQSPTHLIKTRGQQVTLRCSPISGHKSVSWYQQVLGQGPQFIFQYYEKEERGRGNFPDRFSARQFPNYSSELNVNALLLGDSALYLCASSLDATTGSPLHFGNGTRLTVT.

J is TRBJ2-1 and V is TRBV29-1; 8 bases map to TRBD1. The germline gives CDR1 SQVTM, CDR2 ANQGSEA. The CDR3 runs to 15 residues. J lost 0 bases, V lost 6 bases, and 7 bases had no gene match. CDR3 nucleotide sequence: TGCAGCGTCCAGACAGGGGCCAGCTCCTACAATGAGCAGTTCTTC. Translating gives CSVQTGASSYNEQFF.

This chain uses TRBV6-5 with TRBJ2-7, with no clear D. Trimming pared 6 bases from V and 3 bases from J, leaving 12 bases between. Germline values: CDR1 MNHEY, CDR2 SVGAGI. This CDR3 spans 13 amino acids. The chain's CDR3 is CASSPSSLYEQYF. DNA for the CDR3: TGTGCCAGCAGCCCCAGCTCCCTCTACGAGCAGTACTTC.